Listed here are 16 T cell receptor beta chains from one sample, sequenced in a study of blood T cell repertoires in COVID-19. Clones were read by immunoSEQ multiplex PCR, and TCRdb kept only the in-frame ones, dropping some. The sample contains around 60,000 clones, around 82% of which appear only once. The material sequenced was peripheral blood. Receptors originate from a man aged 80 or over with active or convalescent COVID-19.

This chain joins TRBV7-2 and TRBJ2-2; 14 bases agree with TRBD2. V shed 3 bases, J shed 4 bases, and the junction held 1 base outside the gene matches. The CDR3 spans 16 residues. Looked up from germline, CDR1 is SGHTA and CDR2 is FQGNSA. In nucleotides, the CDR3 is TGTGCCAGCAGCTTTGGGACTAGCGGGAGCACCGGGGAGCTGTTTTTT. Translation: CASSFGTSGSTGELFF.

This chain joins TRBV12-3 or TRBV12-4 and TRBJ2-3; the match to TRBD1 covers 7 bases. CDR3 length: 13 residues. Unmatched junction bases numbered 3, after V lost 7 bases and J lost 2 bases. CDR3 amino acids: CASTRGITDTQYF. The CDR3 bases are TGTGCCAGCACCAGGGGGATCACAGATACGCAGTATTTT.

V and J are TRBV3-1 (or the pseudogene TRBV3-2) and TRBJ1-6; possible D gene TRBD1, 5 bases. V was pared by 4 bases and J by 4 bases, with 14 bases between. CDR1 and CDR2 (germline): LGHDT, YNNKEL (reference sequence). This CDR3 comprises 16 residues. The CDR3 coding sequence is TGTGCCAGCAGCCCATCACAGGTTTTTTATAATTCACCCCTCCACTTT. Translation gives CASSPSQVFYNSPLHF.

The chain links TRBV5-1 to TRBJ2-2, with 15 bases that match TRBD2. Germline assignment: CDR1 SGHRS and CDR2 YFSETQ. The CDR3 contains 16 residues. Germline trimming cut 3 bases from V and 10 bases from J; bases unmatched to any gene: 7. CDR3 DNA: TGCGCCAGCAGCTGGACTAGCGGGGGGGCCTCGGTGGAGCTGTTTTTT. Protein: CASSWTSGGASVELFF.

This clone showed up just once. The V call is TRBV12-3 or TRBV12-4, the J call TRBJ2-7, with D perhaps TRBD1 (5 bases). Deletions cut 6 bases from V and 3 bases from J, with 6 bases between. The CDR3 runs 11 residues. The chain's CDR3 is CASSQGYEQYF. Written as DNA, the CDR3 is TGTGCCAGCAGCCAGGGCTACGAGCAGTACTTC.

The chain links TRBV19 to TRBJ2-2, with 7 bases aligning to TRBD2. Unmatched junction bases numbered 7, after V lost 5 bases and J lost 1 base. Germline V lookup: CDR1 LNHDA, CDR2 SQIVND (reference sequence). The CDR3 totals 16 residues. The CDR3 is CASSPGGGGNTGELFF. DNA of the CDR3: TGTGCCAGTAGTCCGGGAGGCGGGGGGAACACCGGGGAGCTGTTTTTT.

The genes are TRBV7-9 and TRBJ2-2; 11 bases map to TRBD2. CDR3 length: 16 residues. The germline V gene has CDR1 SEHNR and CDR2 FQNEAQ (reference sequence). V trimming: 3 bases; J trimming: 9 bases; junction bases outside the gene matches: 9. The DNA of the CDR3 is TGTGCCAGCAGCTTGGGACTAGCGGCCCACGGCCGGGAGCTGTTTTTT. Its translation: CASSLGLAAHGRELFF.

This clone was seen a few times. This specimen includes other DNA sequences encoding the same CDR3. The chain is built from TRBV14 and TRBJ2-3, with TRBD2 identical over 8 bases. V shed 1 base and J 4 bases; nucleotides not matched to a gene: 4. Germline V gives CDR1 SGHDN, CDR2 FVKESK. CDR3 length: 15 residues. The CDR3 here is CASSQGSGRADTQYF. The CDR3 bases are TGTGCCAGCAGCCAAGGAAGCGGGAGAGCAGATACGCAGTATTTT. The entire variable domain, with the rest obtained from reference TRBV14 and TRBJ2-3, is as follows: EAGVTQFPSHSVIEKGQTVTLRCDPISGHDNLYWYRRVMGKEIKFLLHFVKESKQDESGMPNNRFLAERTGGTYSTLKVQPAELEDSGVYFCASSQGSGRADTQYFGPGTRLTVL.

There are a few counts of this clone. The gene calls are TRBV11-3 and TRBJ2-7; 7 bases are shared with TRBD2. The V segment lost 1 base and the J segment 3 bases; nucleotides outside the gene matches: 0. Looked up from germline, CDR1 is SGHNT and CDR2 is YENEEA. The CDR3 runs to 13 residues. The DNA for the CDR3 is TGTGCCAGCAGCTTAGGCGGGGGCTACGAGCAGTACTTC. Amino acid sequence: CASSLGGGYEQYF.

The chain has TRBV7-8 and TRBJ1-1; a possible D gene is TRBD1 (6 bases). Germline CDR1 SGHVS, CDR2 FQNEAQ. The CDR3 is 17 residues long. The V end was cut by 0 bases, the J end by 0 bases, with 14 bases between. This CDR3 reads CASSLAYNRALNTEAFF. In DNA, the CDR3 is TGTGCCAGCAGCTTAGCGTACAACAGGGCTTTGAACACTGAAGCTTTCTTT.

This sequence joins TRBV15 and TRBJ2-4; 12 bases are a match to TRBD2. The CDR3 totals 15 residues. Germline CDR1 reads LNHNV; CDR2 reads YYDKDF (reference sequence). V was clipped by 2 bases and J by 8 bases; unmatched bases: 4. DNA of the CDR3: TGTGCCACCAGCAGAACTAGCGGGGGGCAGGACATTCAGTACTTC. It yields the protein CATSRTSGGQDIQYF.

The chain uses TRBV28 and TRBJ1-4; D ambiguous. The CDR3 totals 19 residues. Germline V gene sequence: CDR1 MDHEN, CDR2 SYDVKM. V was cut by 8 bases and J by 2 bases, with 27 bases left in between. The chain's CDR3 is CASYTIWPGSGRTNEKLFF. In DNA form, the CDR3 reads TGTGCCAGCTACACTATTTGGCCCGGATCCGGGAGGACTAATGAAAAACTGTTTTTT.

This chain uses TRBV7-8 with TRBJ1-5; 8 bases fit TRBD1. Losses at the gene ends were 5 bases for V and 0 bases for J; bases not matched to a gene: 9. The CDR3 has 17 residues. Germline loops: CDR1 SGHVS, CDR2 FQNEAQ. DNA of the CDR3: TGTGCCAGCAGCCGCGGACAGGGTAGGGTTAGCAATCAGCCCCAGCATTTT. Its protein is CASSRGQGRVSNQPQHF.

The chain recombines TRBV4-3 with TRBJ1-3; 8 nucleotides line up with TRBD1. Germline V gene lookup returns CDR1 LGHNA and CDR2 YSLEER. The CDR3 has 17 residues. With 4 bases clipped from V and 4 bases from J, the junction kept 12 bases outside the gene matches. CDR3 nucleotide sequence: TGCGCCAGCAGCCGTTCGACAGGGGTAACCGCCGGAAACACCATATATTTT. Protein sequence: CASSRSTGVTAGNTIYF.

The count of this clone is one. The chain couples TRBV15 to TRBJ1-5; weak D call: TRBD1 (6 bases). Germline V lookup: CDR1 LNHNV, CDR2 YYDKDF (reference sequence). Trimming removed 3 bases at V and 6 bases at J, with 24 bases between. This CDR3 has 18 amino acids. CDR3 sequence reads: CATSSGGGAQQYGQPQHF. DNA of the CDR3: TGTGCCACCAGCAGCGGAGGGGGGGCCCAGCAATACGGTCAGCCCCAGCATTTT.

This chain uses TRBV7-9 with TRBJ1-2, with D maybe TRBD1 (6 bases). CDR3 length: 14 residues. Trimming shortened V by 1 base and J by 7 bases, and 13 bases separated the two germline ends. Per the germline V gene, CDR1 is SEHNR and CDR2 is FQNEAQ (reference sequence). CDR3 nucleotide sequence: TGTGCCAGCAGCTTAGAGCGGACAGAGGCTGGCTACACCTTC. Protein sequence: CASSLERTEAGYTF. The full variable domain, rest sourced from reference TRBV7-9 and TRBJ1-2, is DTGVSQNPRHKITKRGQNVTFRCDPISEHNRLYWYRQTLGQGPEFLTYFQNEAQLEKSRLLSDRFSAERPKGSFSTLEIQRTEQGDSAMYLCASSLERTEAGYTFGSGTRLTVV.